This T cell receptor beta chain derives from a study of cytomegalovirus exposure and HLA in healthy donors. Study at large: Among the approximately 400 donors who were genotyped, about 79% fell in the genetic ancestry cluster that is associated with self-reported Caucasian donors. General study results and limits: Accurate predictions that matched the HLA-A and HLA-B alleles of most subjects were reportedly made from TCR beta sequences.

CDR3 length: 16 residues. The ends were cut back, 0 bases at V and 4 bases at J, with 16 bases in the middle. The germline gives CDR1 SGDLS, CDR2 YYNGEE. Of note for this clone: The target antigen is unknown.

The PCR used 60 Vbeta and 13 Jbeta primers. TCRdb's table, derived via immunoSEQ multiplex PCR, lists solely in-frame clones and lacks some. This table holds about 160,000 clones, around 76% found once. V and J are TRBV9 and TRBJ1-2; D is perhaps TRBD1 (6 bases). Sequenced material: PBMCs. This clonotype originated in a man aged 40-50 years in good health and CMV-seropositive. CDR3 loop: CASSVAESTGIYGYTF. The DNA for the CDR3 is TGTGCCAGCAGCGTAGCGGAATCGACAGGAATCTATGGCTACACCTTC.